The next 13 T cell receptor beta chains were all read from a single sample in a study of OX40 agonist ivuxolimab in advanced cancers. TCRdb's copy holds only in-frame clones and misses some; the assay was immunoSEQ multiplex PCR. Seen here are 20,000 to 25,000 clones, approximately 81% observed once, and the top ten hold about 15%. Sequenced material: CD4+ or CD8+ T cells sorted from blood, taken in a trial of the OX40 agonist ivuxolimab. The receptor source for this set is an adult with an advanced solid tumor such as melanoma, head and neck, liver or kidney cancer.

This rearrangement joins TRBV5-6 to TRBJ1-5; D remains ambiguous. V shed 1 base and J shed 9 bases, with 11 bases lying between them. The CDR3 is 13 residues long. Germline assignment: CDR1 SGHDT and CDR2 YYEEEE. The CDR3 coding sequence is TGTGCCAGCAGCTTGATCGGTGATCGGCCCCAGCATTTT. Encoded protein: CASSLIGDRPQHF.

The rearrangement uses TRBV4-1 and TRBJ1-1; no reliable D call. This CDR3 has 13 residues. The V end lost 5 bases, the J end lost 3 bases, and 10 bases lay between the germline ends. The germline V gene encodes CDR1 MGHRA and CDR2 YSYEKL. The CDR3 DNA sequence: TGCGCCAGCAGCTACCAAAGGGACACTGAAGCTTTCTTT. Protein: CASSYQRDTEAFF.

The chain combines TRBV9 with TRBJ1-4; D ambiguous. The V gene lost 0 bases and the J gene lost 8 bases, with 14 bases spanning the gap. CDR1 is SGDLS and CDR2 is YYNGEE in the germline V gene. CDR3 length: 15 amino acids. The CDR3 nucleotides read TGTGCCAGCAGCGTAGGGGCAGGACTTGAGGAAAAACTGTTTTTT. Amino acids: CASSVGAGLEEKLFF.

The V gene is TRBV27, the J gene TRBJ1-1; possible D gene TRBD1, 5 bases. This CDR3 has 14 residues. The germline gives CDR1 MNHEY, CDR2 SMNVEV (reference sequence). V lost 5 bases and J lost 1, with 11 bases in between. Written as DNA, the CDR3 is TGTGCCAGCAGTCTGTGGGGCCAGAACACTGAAGCTTTCTTT. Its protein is CASSLWGQNTEAFF.

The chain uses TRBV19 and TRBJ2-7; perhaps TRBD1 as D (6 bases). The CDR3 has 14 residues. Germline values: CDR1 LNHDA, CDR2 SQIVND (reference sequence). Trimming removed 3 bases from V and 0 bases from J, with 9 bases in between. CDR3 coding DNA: TGTGCCAGTAGTATTAGGACAGACTCCTACGAGCAGTACTTC. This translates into CASSIRTDSYEQYF.

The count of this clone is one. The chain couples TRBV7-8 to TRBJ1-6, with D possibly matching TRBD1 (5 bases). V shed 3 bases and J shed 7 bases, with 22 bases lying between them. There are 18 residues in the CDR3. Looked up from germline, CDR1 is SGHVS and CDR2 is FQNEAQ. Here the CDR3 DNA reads TGTGCCAGCAGCTTGAGGCTGTTAGTCGACAGTCTCAATTCACCCCTCCACTTT. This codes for CASSLRLLVDSLNSPLHF. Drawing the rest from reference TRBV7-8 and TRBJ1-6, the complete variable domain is GAGVSQSPRYKVAKRGQDVALRCDPISGHVSLFWYQQALGQGPEFLTYFQNEAQLDKSGLPSDRFFAERPEGSVSTLKIQRTQQEDSAVYLCASSLRLLVDSLNSPLHFGNGTRLTVT.

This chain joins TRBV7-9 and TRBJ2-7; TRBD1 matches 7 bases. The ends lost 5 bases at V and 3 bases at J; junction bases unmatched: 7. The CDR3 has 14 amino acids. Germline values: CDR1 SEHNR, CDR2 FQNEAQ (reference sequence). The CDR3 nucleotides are TGTGCCAGCAGCGGCAGGGACAGAAACTACGAGCAGTACTTC. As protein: CASSGRDRNYEQYF.

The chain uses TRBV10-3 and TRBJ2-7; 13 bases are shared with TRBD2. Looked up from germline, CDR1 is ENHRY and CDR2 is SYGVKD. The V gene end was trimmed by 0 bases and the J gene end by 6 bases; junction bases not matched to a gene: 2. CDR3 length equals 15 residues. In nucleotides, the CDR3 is TGTGCCATCAGTGAGTCGGGACTAGCGGGGACCGAGCAGTACTTC. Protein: CAISESGLAGTEQYF.

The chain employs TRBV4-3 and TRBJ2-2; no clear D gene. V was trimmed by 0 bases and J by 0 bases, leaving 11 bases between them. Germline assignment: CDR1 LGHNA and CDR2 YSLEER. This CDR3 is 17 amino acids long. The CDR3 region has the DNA TGCGCCAGCAGCCAAGATCTCGACACTACGAACACCGGGGAGCTGTTTTTT. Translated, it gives CASSQDLDTTNTGELFF.

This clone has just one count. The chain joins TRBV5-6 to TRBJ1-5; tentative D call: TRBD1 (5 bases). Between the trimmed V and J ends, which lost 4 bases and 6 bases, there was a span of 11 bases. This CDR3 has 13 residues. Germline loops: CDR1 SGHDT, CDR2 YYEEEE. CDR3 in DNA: TGTGCCAGCAGCCCGGGGGTGGCTCAGCCCCAGCATTTT. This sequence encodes CASSPGVAQPQHF.

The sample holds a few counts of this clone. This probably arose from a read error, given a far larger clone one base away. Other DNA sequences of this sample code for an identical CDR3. CDR3: CASSSKGRGAGRGYEQYF. The CDR3 bases are TGTGCCAGCAGCTCCAAGGGGCGGGGGGCCGGCCGGGGCTACGAGCAGTACTTC. V gene TRBV7-8 combines with J gene TRBJ2-7, with 8 positions matching TRBD2. The length of the CDR3 is 18 residues. Germline loops: CDR1 SGHVS, CDR2 FQNEAQ. The J segment lost 3 bases and the V segment lost 4 bases, leaving 17 bases of the junction unmatched.

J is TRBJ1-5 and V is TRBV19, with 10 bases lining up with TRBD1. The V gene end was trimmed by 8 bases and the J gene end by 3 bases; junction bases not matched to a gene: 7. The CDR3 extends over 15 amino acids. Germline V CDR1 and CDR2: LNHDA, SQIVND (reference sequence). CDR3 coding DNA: TGTGCCAGTCAGGCCGGGACAGGGGACAATCAGCCCCAGCATTTT. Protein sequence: CASQAGTGDNQPQHF.

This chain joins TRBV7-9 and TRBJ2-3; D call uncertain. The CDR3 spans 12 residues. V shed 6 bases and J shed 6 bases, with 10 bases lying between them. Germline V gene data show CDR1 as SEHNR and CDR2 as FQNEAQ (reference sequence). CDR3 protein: CASRWGSDTQYF. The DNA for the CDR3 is TGTGCCAGCAGGTGGGGTTCGGATACGCAGTATTTT.